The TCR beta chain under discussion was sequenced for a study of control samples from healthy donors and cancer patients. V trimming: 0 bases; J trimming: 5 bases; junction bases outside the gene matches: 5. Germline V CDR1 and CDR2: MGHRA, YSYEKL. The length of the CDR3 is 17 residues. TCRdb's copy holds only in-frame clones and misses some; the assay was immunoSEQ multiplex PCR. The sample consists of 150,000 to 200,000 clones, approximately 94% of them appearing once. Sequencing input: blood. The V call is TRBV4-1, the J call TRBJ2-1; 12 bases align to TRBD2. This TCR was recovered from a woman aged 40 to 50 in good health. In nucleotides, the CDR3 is TGCGCCAGCAGCCAAGAAAGGTGGACTAGCGGGAACAATGAGCAGTTCTTC. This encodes CASSQERWTSGNNEQFF.